The 32 T cell receptor beta chains below come from one sample, sequenced in a study of cytomegalovirus exposure and HLA in healthy donors. The PCR was carried out with 60 Vbeta primers and 13 Jbeta primers. The assay was immunoSEQ multiplex PCR, and TCRdb's table has in-frame clones only and misses some. The profile shows some 75,000 clones, under 80% of them singletons. Sequences were obtained from PBMCs. These receptors originate from a young man in good health and CMV-seropositive.

The chain uses TRBV2 and TRBJ2-2; 7 bases agree with TRBD2. CDR3 size: 16 residues. V lost 6 bases and J lost 6; bases outside the gene matches: 13. Germline lookup yields CDR1 SNHLY and CDR2 FYNNEI. This chain's CDR3 is CASSARGAGVAGELFF. DNA of the CDR3: TGTGCCAGCAGCGCCAGAGGGGCGGGAGTAGCCGGGGAGCTGTTTTTT. The full variable domain, rest sourced from reference TRBV2 and TRBJ2-2, is EPEVTQTPSHQVTQMGQEVILRCVPISNHLYFYWYRQILGQKVEFLVSFYNNEISEKSEIFDDQFSVERPDGSNFTLKIRSTKLEDSAMYFCASSARGAGVAGELFFGEGSRLTVL.

The CDR3 DNA follows: TGCACCAGCAGCCAGAAACTTATTAGCAATCAGCCCCAGCATTTT. It specifies CTSSQKLISNQPQHF. The chain carries TRBV1 and TRBJ1-5. TRBV1 is tagged as a pseudogene. There are 15 residues in the CDR3.

The chain recombines TRBV10-3 with TRBJ2-7, with D tentatively TRBD1 (6 bases). The CDR3 is 15 residues long. Germline CDR1 and CDR2: ENHRY and SYGVKD. Trimming removed 4 bases from V and 5 bases from J, with 18 bases in between. The DNA for the CDR3 is TGTGCCATCAGTGGGGGACATAACCCTCCCCACGAGCAGTACTTC. As protein: CAISGGHNPPHEQYF.

The chain uses TRBV10-3 and TRBJ1-1; the D is unclear. Trimming removed 0 bases from V and 2 bases from J, with 4 bases in between. The CDR3 has 13 amino acids. Germline CDR1 ENHRY, CDR2 SYGVKD. CDR3 loop: CAISESANTEAFF. The CDR3, as DNA: TGTGCCATCAGTGAGTCGGCTAACACTGAAGCTTTCTTT.

There are a few counts of this clone. Sequence at one end of the junction differs from germline and may be a read error. The gene calls are TRBV5-6 and TRBJ1-1; D is unresolved. Germline V gene lookup returns CDR1 SGHDT and CDR2 YYEEEE. The CDR3 contains 13 residues. The CDR3 bases are TGTGCCAGCATCTCTGTCGGGAACGCTGAAGCTTTCTTT. It encodes CASISVGNAEAFF.

This chain links TRBV6-5 with TRBJ2-7, with D possibly being TRBD1 (7 bases). The germline V and J ends were trimmed by 6 bases and 0 bases, with 15 bases remaining between them. From germline, CDR1 is MNHEY and CDR2 SVGAGI. The CDR3 has 15 residues. CDR3 sequence (DNA): TGTGCCAGCAGAGCCCATCAGGGGGGCTCCTACGAGCAGTACTTC. Residues: CASRAHQGGSYEQYF.

The chain uses TRBV29-1 and TRBJ1-1; D possibly corresponds to TRBD1 (5 bases). CDR3 length: 10 residues. V was clipped by 0 bases and J by 11 bases, with 7 bases between them. Germline V lookup: CDR1 SQVTM, CDR2 ANQGSEA. The DNA of the CDR3 is TGCAGCGTTGAAGAATGGGGCGCTTTCTTT. Its translation: CSVEEWGAFF.

The rearrangement uses TRBV29-1 and TRBJ2-7; TRBD2 agrees at 13 bases. This CDR3 spans 14 amino acids. The V segment lost 7 bases and the J segment 8 bases; nucleotides outside the gene matches: 11. Germline-derived CDR1 and CDR2 are SQVTM and ANQGSEA. In DNA form, the CDR3 reads TGCAGCGCCGGACTAGCGGGAGCCCCTGCCCAGCAGTACTTC. Its protein product is CSAGLAGAPAQQYF.

The chain has TRBV28 and TRBJ2-7; D is possibly TRBD2 (7 bases). The CDR3 has 13 amino acids. V lost 7 bases, J lost 4 bases, and 14 bases lay in between. Looked up from germline, CDR1 is MDHEN and CDR2 is SYDVKM. This chain's CDR3 is CASIWGGSYEQYF. The CDR3 nucleotides are TGTGCCAGCATTTGGGGGGGCTCTTACGAGCAGTACTTC.

V and J are TRBV29-1 and TRBJ1-2, with 8 bases matching TRBD1. Losses at the gene ends were 6 bases for V and 6 bases for J; bases not matched to a gene: 3. CDR3 length: 11 residues. CDR1 and CDR2 from the germline V gene are SQVTM and ANQGSEA. Here the CDR3 DNA reads TGCAGCGTCGACAGGGGCGATGGCTACACCTTC. Protein sequence: CSVDRGDGYTF.

The chain is built from TRBV2 and TRBJ2-2; 7 nucleotides line up with TRBD1. Trimming cost V 2 bases and J 5 bases; bases outside gene matches: 5. The CDR3 has 15 residues. Germline assignment: CDR1 SNHLY and CDR2 FYNNEI. The chain's CDR3 is CASSETGVRTGELFF. The CDR3 DNA is TGTGCCAGCAGTGAAACAGGGGTGAGAACCGGGGAGCTGTTTTTT.

The V call is TRBV29-1, the J call TRBJ1-2, with TRBD1 as a possible D gene (5 bases). The CDR3 is 12 amino acids. Germline V gene lookup returns CDR1 SQVTM and CDR2 ANQGSEA. V shed 5 bases and J shed 5 bases, with 12 bases lying between them. The CDR3 loop reads CSVRRGSYGYTF. In DNA form, the CDR3 reads TGCAGCGTTCGTAGGGGAAGTTATGGCTACACCTTC.

The rearrangement uses TRBV29-1 and TRBJ2-3, with D possibly matching TRBD1 (6 bases). V lost 4 bases and J 6 bases, leaving 11 bases between the germline ends. This CDR3 region has 12 residues. CDR1 is SQVTM, CDR2 ANQGSEA, per germline. CDR3: CSVGQGSDTQYF. The CDR3 DNA is TGCAGCGTTGGGCAGGGGTCCGATACGCAGTATTTT.

This clone has only a few counts. This rearrangement joins TRBV18 to TRBJ1-4; no definite D call. V was shortened by 3 bases and J by 4 bases, with 9 bases between the two germline ends. CDR1 and CDR2 (germline): KGHSH, LQKENI. CDR3 length: 14 residues. CDR3 in amino acids: CASSPAEFNEKLFF. For the CDR3, the DNA is TGTGCCAGCTCACCGGCGGAATTTAATGAAAAACTGTTTTTT.

The rearrangement links TRBV5-1 to TRBJ1-1, with D hard to call. Germline V CDR1 and CDR2: SGHRS, YFSETQ. The germline V and J ends were trimmed by 0 bases and 2 bases, with 8 bases remaining between them. The CDR3 is made up of 14 amino acids. CDR3 region: CASSLGTLNTEAFF. The CDR3 DNA follows: TGCGCCAGCAGCTTGGGCACTTTAAACACTGAAGCTTTCTTT.

The chain is built from TRBV5-4 and TRBJ1-2; D is unresolved. Germline V gives CDR1 SGHNT, CDR2 YYREEE (reference sequence). The CDR3 runs to 10 residues. CDR3 sequence reads: CEACRGGYTF. The CDR3 region has the DNA TGTGAGGCCTGTCGGGGTGGCTACACCTTC.

The rearrangement joins TRBV10-2 to TRBJ2-5; TRBD1 aligns across 8 bases. With 6 bases clipped from V and 1 base from J, the junction kept 4 bases outside the gene matches. The CDR3 totals 14 residues. CDR1 WSHSY and CDR2 SAAADI come from the germline V gene. The DNA of the CDR3 is TGCGCCAGCAGGGGGACAGGAGCCCAAGAGACCCAGTACTTC. As protein: CASRGTGAQETQYF.

This rearrangement joins TRBV7-9 to TRBJ2-7; D is uncertain. Trimming removed 3 bases at V and 0 bases at J, with 9 bases between. CDR3 length equals 14 residues. From germline, CDR1 is SEHNR and CDR2 FQNEAQ (reference sequence). The CDR3 DNA follows: TGTGCCAGCAGCTTGCGCGAGCTCTCCTACGAGCAGTACTTC. Translated, it gives CASSLRELSYEQYF. Based on the CDR3 plus reference TRBV7-9 and TRBJ2-7, the full variable domain is DTGVSQNPRHKITKRGQNVTFRCDPISEHNRLYWYRQTLGQGPEFLTYFQNEAQLEKSRLLSDRFSAERPKGSFSTLEIQRTEQGDSAMYLCASSLRELSYEQYFGPGTRLTVT.

The chain uses TRBV6-1 and TRBJ1-1, with D tentatively TRBD1 (5 bases). CDR3 size: 13 residues. CDR1 MNHNS and CDR2 SASEGT come from the germline V gene. V gave up 5 bases and J gave up 2 bases, with 9 bases separating them. CDR3 amino acids: CASSSQGNTEAFF. The CDR3 DNA reads TGTGCCAGCAGTAGCCAGGGTAACACTGAAGCTTTCTTT.

The rearrangement links TRBV10-1 to TRBJ2-3; the match to TRBD2 covers 9 bases. The CDR3 contains 15 residues. J gave up 1 base and V 5 bases, and 4 bases lay outside the gene matches. The germline gives CDR1 WNHNN, CDR2 SYGVQD (reference sequence). The CDR3: CASSSLAGGTDTQYF. The CDR3 coding sequence is TGCGCCAGCAGTTCCTTAGCGGGGGGCACAGATACGCAGTATTTT.

CDR3 protein: CASSPNGLSYNEQFF. CDR3 bases: TGTGCCAGCAGCCCCAACGGACTCTCCTACAATGAGCAGTTCTTC. The chain recombines TRBV7-3 with TRBJ2-1; D might be TRBD2 (5 bases). V was trimmed by 5 bases and J by 0 bases, leaving 11 bases between them. The germline gives CDR1 SGHTA, CDR2 FQGTGA. This CDR3 comprises 15 residues.

The CDR3 nucleotides are TGTGCCAGCAGTTTGGCGGGGCGCGAGCAGTACTTC. It specifies CASSLAGREQYF. The genes are TRBV28 and TRBJ2-7; TRBD2 might be the D (6 bases). Trimming pared 3 bases from V and 6 bases from J, leaving 9 bases between. The germline V gene encodes CDR1 MDHEN and CDR2 SYDVKM. There are 12 residues in the CDR3. The whole variable domain, filled in from reference TRBV28 and TRBJ2-7, reads DVKVTQSSRYLVKRTGEKVFLECVQDMDHENMFWYRQDPGLGLRLIYFSYDVKMKEKGDIPEGYSVSREKKERFSLILESASTNQTSMYLCASSLAGREQYFGPGTRLTVT.

The CDR3 sequence: CASSAGDRVDQPQHF. For the CDR3, the DNA is TGTGCCAGCAGCGCAGGGGACAGGGTAGATCAGCCCCAGCATTTT. The chain has TRBV9 and TRBJ1-5; 9 bases line up with TRBD1. J was trimmed by 5 bases and V by 3 bases; bases with no gene match: 6. CDR3 length equals 15 residues. Per germline, CDR1 SGDLS and CDR2 YYNGEE.

As DNA, the CDR3 is TGCGCCAGCAGCCAAGCAGGGTATTCGGACACTGAAGCTTTCTTT. Protein: CASSQAGYSDTEAFF. This rearrangement joins TRBV4-1 to TRBJ1-1; D might be TRBD1 (5 bases). The V end lost 1 base, the J end lost 3 bases, and 12 bases lay between the germline ends. The CDR3 consists of 15 residues. Germline CDR1 and CDR2: MGHRA and YSYEKL.

In this sample, this clone turned up a few times. This chain connects TRBV2 to TRBJ2-7, with 7 bases that match TRBD2. Germline-derived CDR1 and CDR2 are SNHLY and FYNNEI. CDR3 length: 15 residues. V dropped 2 bases and J dropped 2; count of bases not matched to a gene: 6. The CDR3 nucleotides read TGTGCCAGCAGTGAACCGACTAGCCGACCCTACGAGCAGTACTTC. Protein product: CASSEPTSRPYEQYF.

The rearrangement joins TRBV19 to TRBJ2-3; D is possibly TRBD1 (5 bases). The V gene lost 3 bases and the J gene lost 5 bases, with 9 bases spanning the gap. The CDR3 extends over 13 amino acids. CDR1 and CDR2 (germline): LNHDA, SQIVND (reference sequence). The CDR3 is CASSILRGDTQYF. Here the CDR3 DNA reads TGTGCCAGTAGTATCCTAAGGGGAGATACGCAGTATTTT.

V and J are TRBV6-5 and TRBJ1-1; D call uncertain. The V and J ends lost 6 bases and 1 base respectively, with 9 bases between them. The CDR3 contains 13 residues. Looked up from germline, CDR1 is MNHEY and CDR2 is SVGAGI. In DNA form, the CDR3 reads TGTGCCAGCAGGAAGGACTGGAACACTGAAGCTTTCTTT. Translating gives CASRKDWNTEAFF.

This clone was observed a handful of times. This chain joins TRBV29-1 and TRBJ2-5; 11 positions match TRBD1. CDR1 is SQVTM, CDR2 ANQGSEA, per germline. The CDR3 loop spans 15 amino acids. J gave up 2 bases and V 3 bases, and 5 bases lay outside the gene matches. This chain's CDR3 is CSVERRDRGQETQYF. The CDR3 region has the DNA TGCAGCGTTGAGCGGCGGGACAGGGGGCAAGAGACCCAGTACTTC.

The chain has TRBV7-9 and TRBJ2-2; D may be TRBD1 (5 bases). The germline CDR1 and CDR2 sequences are SEHNR and FQNEAQ (reference sequence). This CDR3 comprises 17 residues. The V gene lost 1 base and the J gene lost 3 bases, with 15 bases spanning the gap. The DNA for the CDR3 is TGTGCCAGCAGCTTAGGGACAAGTCTTAGGGACACCGGGGAGCTGTTTTTT. Translated, it gives CASSLGTSLRDTGELFF. Using reference TRBV7-9 and TRBJ2-2 for the parts outside the CDR3, the full variable domain is DTGVSQNPRHKITKRGQNVTFRCDPISEHNRLYWYRQTLGQGPEFLTYFQNEAQLEKSRLLSDRFSAERPKGSFSTLEIQRTEQGDSAMYLCASSLGTSLRDTGELFFGEGSRLTVL.

The genes are TRBV5-4 and TRBJ2-1; 13 bases fit TRBD2. Germline lookup yields CDR1 SGHNT and CDR2 YYREEE (reference sequence). The CDR3 is 19 amino acids. The ends lost 3 bases at V and 0 bases at J; junction bases unmatched: 9. CDR3 protein: CASSSLLAGGPDSYNEQFF. The DNA of the CDR3 is TGTGCCAGCAGCTCCTTACTAGCGGGAGGGCCGGACTCCTACAATGAGCAGTTCTTC.

The chain couples TRBV6-6 to TRBJ1-1; TRBD1 aligns across 8 bases. V lost 5 bases and J lost 11; bases outside the gene matches: 10. This CDR3 region has 13 residues. The germline V gene has CDR1 MNHNY and CDR2 SVGAGI (reference sequence). In DNA, the CDR3 is TGTGCCAGCAGTACCTACAGGGGGGGAGCGGCTTTCTTT. Translated, it gives CASSTYRGGAAFF.

The V and J genes are TRBV6-5 and TRBJ1-4; D might be TRBD1 (6 bases). The V and J ends lost 2 bases and 8 bases respectively, with 15 bases between them. The CDR3 has 15 amino acids. CDR1 is MNHEY and CDR2 is SVGAGI in the germline V gene. The chain's CDR3 is CASSYRTAAGEKLFF. The CDR3 nucleotides are TGTGCCAGCAGTTACAGGACAGCGGCAGGGGAAAAACTGTTTTTT.